Given below is one T cell receptor beta chain in context. Profiling relied on immunoSEQ multiplex PCR, and the TCRdb table lists in-frame clones only, not all of them. The sample holds some 150,000 clones, around 84% seen once. These data are taken from a study of blood T cell repertoires in COVID-19. Whole-study context: Samples taken during acute and convalescent COVID-19 were collected in the United States, Italy and Spain.

This CDR3 region has 14 residues. V lost 1 base to trimming and J lost 5 bases, with 11 bases between them. Per the germline V gene, CDR1 is LNHDA and CDR2 is SQIVND (reference sequence). The chain recombines TRBV19 with TRBJ1-1; TRBD1 is a possible D gene (5 bases). The sequence came from a woman aged 70-85 years with COVID-19, enrolled during active disease. The sequenced sample was peripheral blood. In nucleotides, the CDR3 is TGTGCCAGTAGTATAGGGGGCGCGGTGACTGAAGCTTTCTTT. It is translated as CASSIGGAVTEAFF.